The present T cell receptor (beta chain) was sequenced within a study of shared clonotypes between healthy human individuals. Terminally differentiated effector memory CD45RA+ cells were excluded by CCR7 positive selection of CD45RO-negative cells. TCRdb's copy holds only in-frame clones and misses some; the assay was immunoSEQ multiplex PCR. This table holds around 2,000,000 clones, about 95% found once. Sequenced sample: naive CD8+ T cells sorted from blood. This clonotype originated in a man aged 18 to 30 in good health.

CDR3 loop: CASSLVYTGDGEAFF. CDR3 coding DNA: TGTGCCAGCAGCTTAGTTTATACAGGCGACGGTGAAGCTTTCTTT. This chain joins TRBV7-9 and TRBJ1-1, with D possibly being TRBD1 (5 bases). Germline V CDR1 and CDR2: SEHNR, FQNEAQ (reference sequence). The V end was cut by 1 base, the J end by 7 bases, with 16 bases between. This CDR3 comprises 15 residues.